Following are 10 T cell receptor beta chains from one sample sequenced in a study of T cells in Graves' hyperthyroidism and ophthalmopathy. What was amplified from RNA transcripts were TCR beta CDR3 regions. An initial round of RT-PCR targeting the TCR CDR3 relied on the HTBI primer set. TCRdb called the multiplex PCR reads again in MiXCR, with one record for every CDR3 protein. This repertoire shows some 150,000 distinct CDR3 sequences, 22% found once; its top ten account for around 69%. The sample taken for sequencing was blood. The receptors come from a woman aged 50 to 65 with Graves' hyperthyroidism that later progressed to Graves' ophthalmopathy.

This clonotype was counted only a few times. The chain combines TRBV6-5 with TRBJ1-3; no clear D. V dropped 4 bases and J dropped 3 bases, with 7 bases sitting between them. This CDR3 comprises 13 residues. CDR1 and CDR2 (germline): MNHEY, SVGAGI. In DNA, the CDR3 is TGTGCCAGCAGTTCGGAAGTTGGAAACACCATATATTTT. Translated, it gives CASSSEVGNTIYF.

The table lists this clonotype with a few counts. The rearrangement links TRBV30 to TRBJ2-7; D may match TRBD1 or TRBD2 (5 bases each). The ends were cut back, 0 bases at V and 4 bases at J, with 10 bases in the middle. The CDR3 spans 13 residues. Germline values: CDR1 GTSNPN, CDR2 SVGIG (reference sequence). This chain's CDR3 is CAWSVQGVYEQYF. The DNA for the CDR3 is TGTGCCTGGAGTGTTCAGGGAGTGTACGAGCAGTACTTC.

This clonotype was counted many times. CDR3: CSARHVGVEQFF. CDR3 coding DNA: TGCAGTGCTAGACACGTTGGAGTTGAGCAGTTCTTC. V gene TRBV20-1 combines with J gene TRBJ2-1, with no clear D. V lost 2 bases and J lost 9, with 11 bases in between. The germline gives CDR1 DFQATT, CDR2 SNEGSKA (reference sequence). This CDR3 contains 12 residues.

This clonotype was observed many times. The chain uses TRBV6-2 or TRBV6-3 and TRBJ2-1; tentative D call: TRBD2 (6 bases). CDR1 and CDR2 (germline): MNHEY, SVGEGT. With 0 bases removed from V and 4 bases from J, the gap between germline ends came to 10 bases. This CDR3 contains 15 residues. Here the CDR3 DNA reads TGTGCCAGCAGTTACTCGAATAGCGGTTACAATGAGCAGTTCTTC. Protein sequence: CASSYSNSGYNEQFF.

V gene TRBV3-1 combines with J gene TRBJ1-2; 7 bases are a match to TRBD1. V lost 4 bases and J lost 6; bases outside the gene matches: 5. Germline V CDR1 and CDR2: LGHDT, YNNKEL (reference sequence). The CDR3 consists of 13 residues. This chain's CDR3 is CASSPLTGDGYTF. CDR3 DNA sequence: TGTGCCAGCAGCCCCCTAACAGGGGATGGCTACACCTTC.

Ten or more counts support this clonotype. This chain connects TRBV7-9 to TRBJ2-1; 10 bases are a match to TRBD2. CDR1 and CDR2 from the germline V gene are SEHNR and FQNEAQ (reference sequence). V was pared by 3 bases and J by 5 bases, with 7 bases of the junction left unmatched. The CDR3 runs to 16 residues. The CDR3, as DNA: TGTGCCAGCAGCTTTCTAGGTACTAGCGGGAACAATGAGCAGTTCTTC. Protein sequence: CASSFLGTSGNNEQFF.

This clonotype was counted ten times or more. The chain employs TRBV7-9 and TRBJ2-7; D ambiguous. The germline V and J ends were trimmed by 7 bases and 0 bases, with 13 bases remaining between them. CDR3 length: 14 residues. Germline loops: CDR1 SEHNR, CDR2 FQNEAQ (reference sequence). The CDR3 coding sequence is TGTGCCAGCACCCCCTCGCCGAGCTCCTACGAGCAGTACTTC. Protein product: CASTPSPSSYEQYF.

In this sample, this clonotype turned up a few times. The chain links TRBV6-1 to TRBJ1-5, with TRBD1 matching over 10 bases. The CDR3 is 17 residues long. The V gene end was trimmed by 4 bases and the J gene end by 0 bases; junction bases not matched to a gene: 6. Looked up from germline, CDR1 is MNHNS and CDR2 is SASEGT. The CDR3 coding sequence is TGTGCCAGCAGTGGAGGGACAGGGGCAAATAGCAATCAGCCCCAGCATTTT. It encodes CASSGGTGANSNQPQHF.

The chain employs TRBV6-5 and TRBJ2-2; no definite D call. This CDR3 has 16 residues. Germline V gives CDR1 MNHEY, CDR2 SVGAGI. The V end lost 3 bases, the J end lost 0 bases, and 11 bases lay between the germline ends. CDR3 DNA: TGTGCCAGCAGTTATATTCCGCCGACGAACACCGGGGAGCTGTTTTTT. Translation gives CASSYIPPTNTGELFF.

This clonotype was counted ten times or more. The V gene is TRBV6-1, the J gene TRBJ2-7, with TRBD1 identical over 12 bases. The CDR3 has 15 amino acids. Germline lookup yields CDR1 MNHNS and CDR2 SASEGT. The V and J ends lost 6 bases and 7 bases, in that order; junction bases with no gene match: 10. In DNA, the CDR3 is TGTGCCAGCAGGGGGACGGGACAGGGGGCGGCAGAGCAGTACTTC. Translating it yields CASRGTGQGAAEQYF.